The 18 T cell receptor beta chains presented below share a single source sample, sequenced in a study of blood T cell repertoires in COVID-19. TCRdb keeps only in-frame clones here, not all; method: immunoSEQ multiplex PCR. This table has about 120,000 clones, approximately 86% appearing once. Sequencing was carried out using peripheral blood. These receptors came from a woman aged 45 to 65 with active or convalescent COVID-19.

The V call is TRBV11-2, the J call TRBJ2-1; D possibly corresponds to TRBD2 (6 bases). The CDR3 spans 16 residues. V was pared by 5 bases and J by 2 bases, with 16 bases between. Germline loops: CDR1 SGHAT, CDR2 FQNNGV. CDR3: CASSLGFLATYNEQFF. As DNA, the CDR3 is TGTGCCAGCAGCCTAGGATTTCTAGCGACCTACAATGAGCAGTTCTTC.

CDR3 in amino acids: CASSSTGQPVSGNTIYF. In DNA, the CDR3 is TGTGCCAGCAGCTCCACCGGACAGCCTGTCTCTGGAAACACCATATATTTT. J is TRBJ1-3 and V is TRBV7-9; D is possibly TRBD1 (6 bases). The CDR3 totals 17 residues. V lost 4 bases and J lost 0, with 16 bases in between. Germline CDR1 reads SEHNR; CDR2 reads FQNEAQ (reference sequence).

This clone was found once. The CDR3 nucleotides read TGCAGCGTTGAAGATCAGTCCAACTCCTACAATGAGCAGTTCTTC. Residues: CSVEDQSNSYNEQFF. The chain uses TRBV29-1 and TRBJ2-1; D remains unclear. V lost 0 bases to trimming and J lost 0 bases, with 9 bases between them. The CDR3 has 15 residues. Germline assignment: CDR1 SQVTM and CDR2 ANQGSEA.

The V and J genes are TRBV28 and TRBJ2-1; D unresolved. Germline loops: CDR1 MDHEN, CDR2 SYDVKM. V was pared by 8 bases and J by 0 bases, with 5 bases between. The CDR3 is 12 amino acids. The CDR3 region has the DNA TGTGCCAGCCTGAGCTCCTACAATGAGCAGTTCTTC. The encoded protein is CASLSSYNEQFF.

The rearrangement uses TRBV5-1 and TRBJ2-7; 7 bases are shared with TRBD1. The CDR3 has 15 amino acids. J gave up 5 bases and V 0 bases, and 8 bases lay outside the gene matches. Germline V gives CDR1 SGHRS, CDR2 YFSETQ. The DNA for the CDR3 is TGCGCCAGCAGCTTGGAGGGCAGGGGGATCGACGAGCAGTACTTC. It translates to CASSLEGRGIDEQYF.

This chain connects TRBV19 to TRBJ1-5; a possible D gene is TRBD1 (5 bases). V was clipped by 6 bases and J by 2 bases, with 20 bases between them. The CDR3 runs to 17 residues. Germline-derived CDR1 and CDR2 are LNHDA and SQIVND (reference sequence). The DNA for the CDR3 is TGTGCCAGTAGCTCCGGCAGGGAGGTGGTCGGCAATCAGCCCCAGCATTTT. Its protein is CASSSGREVVGNQPQHF. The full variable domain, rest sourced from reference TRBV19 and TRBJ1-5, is DGGITQSPKYLFRKEGQNVTLSCEQNLNHDAMYWYRQDPGQGLRLIYYSQIVNDFQKGDIAEGYSVSREKKESFPLTVTSAQKNPTAFYLCASSSGREVVGNQPQHFGDGTRLSIL.

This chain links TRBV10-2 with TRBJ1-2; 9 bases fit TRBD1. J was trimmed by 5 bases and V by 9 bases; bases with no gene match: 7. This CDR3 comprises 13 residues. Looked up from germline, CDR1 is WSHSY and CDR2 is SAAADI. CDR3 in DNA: TGCGCCAGTGGGATGACAGGGGGATATGGCTACACCTTC. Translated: CASGMTGGYGYTF.

Written as DNA, the CDR3 is TGTGCCAGCAGTTTAACCCCCCAGGCACCCCTCCACTTT. It yields the protein CASSLTPQAPLHF. The chain employs TRBV12-3 or TRBV12-4 and TRBJ1-6, with no clear D. V lost 2 bases and J lost 11, with 10 bases in between. CDR3 size: 13 residues.

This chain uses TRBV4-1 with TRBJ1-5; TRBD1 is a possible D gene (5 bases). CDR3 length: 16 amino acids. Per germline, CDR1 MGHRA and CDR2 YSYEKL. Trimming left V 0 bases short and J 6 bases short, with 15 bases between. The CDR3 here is CASSQDAGWGGQPQHF. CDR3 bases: TGCGCCAGCAGCCAAGATGCAGGTTGGGGCGGTCAGCCCCAGCATTTT.

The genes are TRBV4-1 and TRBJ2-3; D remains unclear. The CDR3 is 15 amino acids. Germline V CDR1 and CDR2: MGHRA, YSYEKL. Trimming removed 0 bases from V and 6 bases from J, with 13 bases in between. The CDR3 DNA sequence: TGCGCCAGCAGCCAAGAAGCTTCCGGTGCGGATACGCAGTATTTT. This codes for CASSQEASGADTQYF.

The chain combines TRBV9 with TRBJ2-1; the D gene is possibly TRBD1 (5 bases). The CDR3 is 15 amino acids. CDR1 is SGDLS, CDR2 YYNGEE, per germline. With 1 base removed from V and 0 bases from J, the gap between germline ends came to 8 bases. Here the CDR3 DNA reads TGTGCCAGCAGCGTAAGGGGTAGCTCCTACAATGAGCAGTTCTTC. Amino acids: CASSVRGSSYNEQFF. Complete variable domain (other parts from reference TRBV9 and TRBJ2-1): DSGVTQTPKHLITATGQRVTLRCSPRSGDLSVYWYQQSLDQGLQFLIQYYNGEERAKGNILERFSAQQFPDLHSELNLSSLELGDSALYFCASSVRGSSYNEQFFGPGTRLTVL.

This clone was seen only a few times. The CDR3 DNA is TGTGCCACCAGTGATCCCGGAAGGGGCGACTATGGCTACACCTTC. Translation gives CATSDPGRGDYGYTF. The rearrangement uses TRBV24-1 and TRBJ1-2, with D perhaps TRBD1 (5 bases). Trimming shortened V by 3 bases and J by 3 bases, and 13 bases separated the two germline ends. Germline CDR1 is KGHDR and CDR2 is SFDVKD. CDR3 length: 15 amino acids.

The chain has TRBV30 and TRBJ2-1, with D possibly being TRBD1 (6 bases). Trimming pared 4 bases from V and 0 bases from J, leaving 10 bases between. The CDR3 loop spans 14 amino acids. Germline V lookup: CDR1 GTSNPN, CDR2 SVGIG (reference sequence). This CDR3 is CAWNQDSSYNEQFF. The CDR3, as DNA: TGTGCCTGGAATCAGGACAGCTCCTACAATGAGCAGTTCTTC.

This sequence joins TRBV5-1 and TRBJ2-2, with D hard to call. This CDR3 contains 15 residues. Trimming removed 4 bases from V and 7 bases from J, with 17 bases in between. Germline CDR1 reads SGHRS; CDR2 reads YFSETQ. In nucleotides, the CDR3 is TGCGCCAGCAGCGTAGAGGTTGGTTTAGACGGGGAGCTGTTTTTT. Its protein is CASSVEVGLDGELFF.

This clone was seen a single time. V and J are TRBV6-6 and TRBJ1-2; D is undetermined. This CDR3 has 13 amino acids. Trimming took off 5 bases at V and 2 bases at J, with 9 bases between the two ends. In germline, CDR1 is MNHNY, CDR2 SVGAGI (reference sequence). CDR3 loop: CASSPQLNYGYTF. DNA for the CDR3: TGTGCCAGCAGTCCACAGTTAAACTATGGCTACACCTTC.

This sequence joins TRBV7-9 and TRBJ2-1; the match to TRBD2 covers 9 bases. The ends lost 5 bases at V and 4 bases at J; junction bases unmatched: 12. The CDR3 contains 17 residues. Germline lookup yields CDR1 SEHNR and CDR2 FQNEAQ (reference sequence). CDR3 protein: CASSRLSSGLAYNEQFF. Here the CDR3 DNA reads TGTGCCAGCAGCCGTTTGAGCTCGGGACTAGCTTACAATGAGCAGTTCTTC.

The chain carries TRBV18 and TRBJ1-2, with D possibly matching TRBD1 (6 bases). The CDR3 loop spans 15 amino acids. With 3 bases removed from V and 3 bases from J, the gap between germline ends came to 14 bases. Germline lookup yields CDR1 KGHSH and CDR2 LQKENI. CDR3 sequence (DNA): TGTGCCAGCTCACCTTCCGGGGGGCTTGACTATGGCTACACCTTC. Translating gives CASSPSGGLDYGYTF. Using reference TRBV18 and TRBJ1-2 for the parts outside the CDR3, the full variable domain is NAGVMQNPRHLVRRRGQEARLRCSPMKGHSHVYWYRQLPEEGLKFMVYLQKENIIDESGMPKERFSAEFPKEGPSILRIQQVVRGDSAAYFCASSPSGGLDYGYTFGSGTRLTVV.

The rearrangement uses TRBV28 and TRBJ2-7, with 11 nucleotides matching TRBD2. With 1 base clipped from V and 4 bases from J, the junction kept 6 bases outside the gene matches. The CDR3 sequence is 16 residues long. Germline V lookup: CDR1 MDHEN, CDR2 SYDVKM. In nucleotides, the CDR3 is TGTGCCAGCAGTTTATCTAGACTAGCGGGATCATACGAGCAGTACTTC. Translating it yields CASSLSRLAGSYEQYF.